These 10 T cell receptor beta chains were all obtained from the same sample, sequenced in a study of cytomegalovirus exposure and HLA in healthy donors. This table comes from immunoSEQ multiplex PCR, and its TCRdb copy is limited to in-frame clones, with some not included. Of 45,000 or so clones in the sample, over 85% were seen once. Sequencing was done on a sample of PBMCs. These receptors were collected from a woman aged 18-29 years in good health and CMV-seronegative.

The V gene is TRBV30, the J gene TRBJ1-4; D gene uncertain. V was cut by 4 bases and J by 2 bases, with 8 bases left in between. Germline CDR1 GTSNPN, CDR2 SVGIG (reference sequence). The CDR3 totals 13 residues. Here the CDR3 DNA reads TGTGCCTGGAACCGCGATACTAATGAAAAACTGTTTTTT. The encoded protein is CAWNRDTNEKLFF.

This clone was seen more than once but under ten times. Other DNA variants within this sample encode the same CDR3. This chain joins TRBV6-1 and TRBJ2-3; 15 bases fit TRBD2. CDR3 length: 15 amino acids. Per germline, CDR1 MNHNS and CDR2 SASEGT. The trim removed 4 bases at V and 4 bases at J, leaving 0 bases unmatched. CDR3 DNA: TGTGCCAGCAGTGGGACTAGCGGGGGGGCAGATACGCAGTATTTT. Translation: CASSGTSGGADTQYF.

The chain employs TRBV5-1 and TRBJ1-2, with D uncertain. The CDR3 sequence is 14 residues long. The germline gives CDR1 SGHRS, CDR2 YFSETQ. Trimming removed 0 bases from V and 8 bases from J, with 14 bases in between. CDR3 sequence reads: CASSLEYAGAGYTF. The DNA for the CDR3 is TGCGCCAGCAGCTTGGAGTATGCGGGCGCGGGCTACACCTTC.

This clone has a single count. For the CDR3, the DNA is TGCGCCAGCTGGGATAGCGGGACCCTTAACAATGAGCAGTTCTTC. Its protein is CASWDSGTLNNEQFF. V is TRBV5-1 and J is TRBJ2-1, with 8 bases fitting TRBD2. This CDR3 is built from 15 residues. Trimming cost V 7 bases and J 5 bases; bases outside gene matches: 11. Germline loops: CDR1 SGHRS, CDR2 YFSETQ.

CDR3 protein: CASSLVSYEQFF. CDR3 nucleotide sequence: TGTGCCAGCAGCTTAGTTAGTTATGAGCAGTTCTTC. The genes are TRBV11-2 and TRBJ2-1; D is unresolved. V was cut by 1 base and J by 8 bases, with 6 bases left in between. Germline loops: CDR1 SGHAT, CDR2 FQNNGV. The CDR3 covers 12 residues.

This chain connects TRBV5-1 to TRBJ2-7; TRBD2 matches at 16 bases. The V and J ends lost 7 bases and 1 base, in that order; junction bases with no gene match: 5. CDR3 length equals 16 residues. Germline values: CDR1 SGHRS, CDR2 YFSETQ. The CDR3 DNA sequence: TGCGCCAGCTCCGGGACTAGCGGGAGGGAATCCTACGAGCAGTACTTC. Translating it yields CASSGTSGRESYEQYF.

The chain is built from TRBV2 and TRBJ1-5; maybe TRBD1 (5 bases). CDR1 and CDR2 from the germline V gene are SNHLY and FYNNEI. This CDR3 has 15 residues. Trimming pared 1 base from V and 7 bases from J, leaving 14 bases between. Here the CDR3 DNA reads TGTGCCAGCAGTGAAGGAACACAGGTCATCCAGCCCCAGCATTTT. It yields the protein CASSEGTQVIQPQHF.

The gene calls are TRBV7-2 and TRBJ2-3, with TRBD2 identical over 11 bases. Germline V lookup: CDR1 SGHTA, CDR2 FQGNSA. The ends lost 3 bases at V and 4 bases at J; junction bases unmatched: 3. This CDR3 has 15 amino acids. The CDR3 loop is CASSFGTSGSDTQYF. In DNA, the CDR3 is TGTGCCAGCAGCTTTGGGACTAGCGGCTCAGATACGCAGTATTTT. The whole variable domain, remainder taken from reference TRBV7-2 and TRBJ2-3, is GAGVSQSPSNKVTEKGKDVELRCDPISGHTALYWYRQSLGQGLEFLIYFQGNSAPDKSGLPSDRFSAERTGGSVSTLTIQRTQQEDSAVYLCASSFGTSGSDTQYFGPGTRLTVL.

The CDR3 DNA reads TGTGCCAGCTCACCCCTAAGTAGTTCAACTAATGAAAAACTGTTTTTT. Translated: CASSPLSSSTNEKLFF. The chain links TRBV18 to TRBJ1-4; D is unclear. This CDR3 spans 16 amino acids. Trimming removed 3 bases from V and 0 bases from J, with 11 bases in between. Germline V CDR1 and CDR2: KGHSH, LQKENI.

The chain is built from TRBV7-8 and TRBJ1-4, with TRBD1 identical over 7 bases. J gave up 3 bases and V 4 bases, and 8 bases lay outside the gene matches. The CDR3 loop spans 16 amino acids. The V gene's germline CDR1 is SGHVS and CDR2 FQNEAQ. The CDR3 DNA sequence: TGTGCCAGCAGCTGGGCCGAAGACAGGGCTAATGAAAAACTGTTTTTT. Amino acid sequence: CASSWAEDRANEKLFF.